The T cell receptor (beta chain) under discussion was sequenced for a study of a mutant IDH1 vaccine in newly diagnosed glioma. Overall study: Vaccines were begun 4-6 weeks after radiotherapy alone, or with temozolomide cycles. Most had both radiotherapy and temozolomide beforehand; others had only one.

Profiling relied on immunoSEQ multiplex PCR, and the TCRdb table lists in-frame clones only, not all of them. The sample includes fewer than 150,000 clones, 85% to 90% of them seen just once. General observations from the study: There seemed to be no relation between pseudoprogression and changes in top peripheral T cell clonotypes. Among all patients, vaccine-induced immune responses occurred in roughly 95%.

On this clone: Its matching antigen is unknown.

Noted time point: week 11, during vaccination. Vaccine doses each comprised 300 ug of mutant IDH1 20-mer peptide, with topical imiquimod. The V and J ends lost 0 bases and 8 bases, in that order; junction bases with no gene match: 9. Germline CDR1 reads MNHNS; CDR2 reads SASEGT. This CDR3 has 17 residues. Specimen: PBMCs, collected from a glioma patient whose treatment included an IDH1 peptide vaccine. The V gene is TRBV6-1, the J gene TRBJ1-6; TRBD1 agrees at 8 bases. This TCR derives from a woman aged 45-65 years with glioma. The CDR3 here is CASSEASSGTGYSPLHF. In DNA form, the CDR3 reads TGTGCCAGCAGTGAAGCGTCTTCCGGGACAGGTTATTCACCCCTCCACTTT.